Listed below are T cell receptor beta chains from one sample, sequenced in a study of human T cells and chemical hapten exposure. TCRdb passed the RACE reads through MiXCR, listing each CDR3 protein once. The sample yields 95,000 to 150,000 distinct CDR3 sequences, around 11% seen once. The specimen comprised whole blood, sampled in connection with sensitization to the hapten diphenylcyclopropenone (DPC). These receptors were taken from a woman aged 45-60 years with alopecia areata. Some clones in this sample may be carry-over from other donors' samples. The CDR3 runs from the conserved cysteine through the conserved F or W. D genes are given only for firm matches. Only part of the rows carry a size: once, few, many, or a class if the clone is expanded.

>.|TRBV10-3|few|TRBJ2-5
TGTGCCATCAGTGAGTCGAGCGGGCAGGTTGGCCAAGAGACCCAGTACTTC
CAISESSGQVGQETQYF
>.|TRBV5-6|.|TRBJ1-5
TGTGCCAGCAGCTGGCGGGGCGCGGGCAATCAGCCCCAGCATTTT
CASSWRGAGNQPQHF
>.|TRBV12-3/TRBV12-4|few|TRBJ1-4
TGTGCCAGCAGTTTAGCCGGTGGAACGGGGGAAAAACTGTTTTTT
CASSLAGGTGEKLFF
>TRBD1|TRBV28|few|TRBJ1-4
TGTGCCAGCGCCACACATCCGGGACAGGGAGGACTAGGGAGAATTGGGGAAAAACTGTTTTTT
CASATHPGQGGLGRIGEKLFF
>.|TRBV5-1|few|TRBJ2-1
TGCGCCAGCAGCCAGGGACTTCTTAATGAGCAGTTCTTC
CASSQGLLNEQFF
>.|TRBV20-1|many|TRBJ2-5
TGCAGTGCTAGAGTCCTCCAAGAGACCCAGTACTTC
CSARVLQETQYF
>.|TRBV10-3|.|TRBJ1-4
TGTGCCATCAGTGGGTTTGTCAGGGGTTTCGCAACTAATGAAAAACTGTTTTTT
CAISGFVRGFATNEKLFF
>TRBD2|TRBV5-1|.|TRBJ2-5
TGCGCCAGCAGCGCCGCCGGGACTACCGGCCAAGAGACCCAGTACTTC
CASSAAGTTGQETQYF
>TRBD1|TRBV29-1|.|TRBJ1-2
TGCATCGCCGATGAGGGGGCTTGGGTAGGCTACACCTTC
CIADEGAWVGYTF
>.|TRBV24-1|.|TRBJ2-1
TGTGCCACCAGTGTCAGGGGCGGCAATGAGCAGTTCTTC
CATSVRGGNEQFF
>.|TRBV12-5|.|TRBJ2-1
TGTGCTAGTGGTTTGAGGGATGAGCAGTTCTTC
CASGLRDEQFF
>.|TRBV9|few|TRBJ1-1
TGTGCCAGCAGCGTGGCAGGGAGAGGAACTGAAGCTTTCTTT
CASSVAGRGTEAFF
>TRBD1|TRBV15|few|TRBJ2-1
TGTGCCACCAGCAGGGGGACAGGGCCTCGTGGGAATGAGCAGTTCTTC
CATSRGTGPRGNEQFF
>.|TRBV20-1|many|TRBJ2-7
TGCAGTGCTAGTAGGGACATCTCCTACGAGCAGTACTTC
CSASRDISYEQYF
>.|TRBV4-2|.|TRBJ2-7
TGTGCCAGCAGCCAAGCGGGAAGGTACGAGCAGTACTTC
CASSQAGRYEQYF
>TRBD2|TRBV6-5|.|TRBJ2-3
TGTGCCAGCAGTTACCCTAGCGGGGGGGCAACAGATACGCAGTATTTT
CASSYPSGGATDTQYF
>TRBD1|TRBV5-4|.|TRBJ1-5
TGTGCCAGCAGCTTGGGGGGACAGGGAGGCCCCAATCAGCCCCAGCATTTT
CASSLGGQGGPNQPQHF
>.|TRBV2|.|TRBJ2-3
TGTGCCAGCAGTGAACAGGTAGATACGCAGTATTTT
CASSEQVDTQYF
>.|TRBV20-1|few|TRBJ2-5
TGCAGTGCTCGATTGGGACACCCGCAAGAGACCCAGTACTTC
CSARLGHPQETQYF
>.|TRBV5-1|few|TRBJ1-1
TGCGCCAGCAGCTTGGCCCCGACGGCGAACACTGAAGCTTTCTTT
CASSLAPTANTEAFF
>.|TRBV10-3|.|TRBJ1-2
TGTGCCATCAGTGATGAGGCACAATACTATGGCTACACCTTC
CAISDEAQYYGYTF
>.|TRBV14|few|TRBJ2-1
TGTGCCAGCAGCCAAGTAGGTAGGGTTGGCAATGAGCAGTTCTTC
CASSQVGRVGNEQFF
>.|TRBV15|.|TRBJ1-1
TGTGCCACCAGCAGAGACAGACACCCGGCAGCTAATTCGAACACTGAAGCTTTCTTT
CATSRDRHPAANSNTEAFF
>.|TRBV20-1|many|TRBJ2-7
TGCAGTGCTAGTCCCCTCTACGAGCAGTACTTC
CSASPLYEQYF
>.|TRBV27|.|TRBJ2-1
TGTGCCAGCAGTAGGGGGGCCTTAGTAACGGAGGAGCAGTTCTTC
CASSRGALVTEEQFF
>TRBD2|TRBV7-2|few|TRBJ2-5
TGTGCCAGCAGCGAGGGGAGGGGCCCCCAAGAGACCCAGTACTTC
CASSEGRGPQETQYF
>TRBD1|TRBV10-1|few|TRBJ1-5
TGCGCCAGCAGTGTCCACCCTGGACAGGGAGGGAGGCCCCAGCATTTT
CASSVHPGQGGRPQHF
>.|TRBV7-2|.|TRBJ2-1
TGTGCCAGCAGCTCTACCCACGACGCCTACAATGAGCAGTTCTTC
CASSSTHDAYNEQFF
>TRBD1|TRBV20-1|many|TRBJ2-7
TGCAGTGCCCCGTCCCCGGGACAGAGCTCCTACGAGCAGTACTTC
CSAPSPGQSSYEQYF
>.|TRBV20-1|few|TRBJ1-2
TGCAGTGCTAGTCTGGCTTCGGGAGGCTACACCTTC
CSASLASGGYTF
>.|TRBV12-3/TRBV12-4|many|TRBJ1-1
TGTGCCAGCAGGGGCGACAGGACTGAAGCTTTCTTT
CASRGDRTEAFF
>.|TRBV5-4|.|TRBJ1-4
TGTGCCAGCAGCCAGAGGGGGGCACGCGGTGAAAAACTGTTTTTT
CASSQRGARGEKLFF
>TRBD1|TRBV24-1|many|TRBJ2-3
TGTGCCACCGCTGGACAGGGGGCCACAGATACGCAGTATTTT
CATAGQGATDTQYF
>.|TRBV6-5|few|TRBJ1-1
TGTGCCAGCAGTTACTCGATAATCACTGAAGCTTTCTTT
CASSYSIITEAFF
>.|TRBV12-3/TRBV12-4|few|TRBJ2-7
TGTGCCAGCAGTTTAGGCGCGGGGTACGAGCAGTACTTC
CASSLGAGYEQYF
>.|TRBV6-1|.|TRBJ1-5
TGTGCCAGCAGTGAAGCGCCACATTATAGCAATCAGCCCCAGCATTTT
CASSEAPHYSNQPQHF
>.|TRBV29-1|once|TRBJ2-7
TGCAGCGCCCGGTTCCCCGGACCGCACTACGAGCAGTACTTC
CSARFPGPHYEQYF
>TRBD2|TRBV20-1|.|TRBJ2-3
TGCAGTGCTGGGGGACTAGCGGGAGGGCCATTGAATTTT
CSAGGLAGGPLNF
>TRBD1|TRBV29-1|many|TRBJ2-1
TGCAGCGTTGTTCCCGGGACAGGGGGTAGAAATGAGCAGTTCTTC
CSVVPGTGGRNEQFF
>.|TRBV2|.|TRBJ2-3
TGTGCCAGCAGTGACAGAGGCACAGATACGCAGTATTTT
CASSDRGTDTQYF
>.|TRBV5-1|few|TRBJ1-1
TGCGCCAGCAGCTTGGTTCTGGGCGGGGGCATCACTGAAGCTTTCTTT
CASSLVLGGGITEAFF
>.|TRBV5-5|.|TRBJ1-1
TGTGCCAGCAGCTTGGTACAGTATGAAGCTTTCTTT
CASSLVQYEAFF
>.|TRBV6-2/TRBV6-3|few|TRBJ2-1
TGTGCCAGCAGTCGACCTCTCATTTACAATGAGCAGTTCTTC
CASSRPLIYNEQFF
>TRBD1|TRBV12-3/TRBV12-4|few|TRBJ1-1
TGTGCCAGCAGGCCGGGACAGGGGTCCACTGAAGCTTTCTTT
CASRPGQGSTEAFF
>.|TRBV12-3/TRBV12-4|.|TRBJ1-5
TGTGCCAGCAGTTTAGCAGGACAGAATCAGCCCCAGCATTTT
CASSLAGQNQPQHF